Sequencing of this T cell receptor (beta chain) was carried out in a study of blood T cell repertoires in COVID-19. About the research overall: From the United States, Italy and Spain came samples of acute and convalescent COVID-19.

Germline values: CDR1 SNHLY, CDR2 FYNNEI. Trimming at V came to 7 bases and at J to 7 bases, leaving 6 bases not matched to a gene. The CDR3 covers 15 residues. Original data processing: For nucleated cells, counts were estimated from reference gene primer amplification. Libraries were prepared by immunoSEQ multiplex PCR; TCRdb keeps only in-frame clonotypes and omits some of them. Clonal size and the V and J genes are those of that table, whereas D and trimming came from the DNA. Of roughly 190,000 clones in the sample, about 83% were seen once. The source is a man in his fifties or sixties with active or convalescent COVID-19. Sequencing was performed on peripheral blood. The chain recombines TRBV2 with TRBJ2-3; 15 positions match TRBD2. The CDR3 region has the DNA TGTGCCAGCACCGGAGGGACTAGCGGGAGGTATACGCAGTATTTT. It translates to CASTGGTSGRYTQYF.